This section outlines one TCR beta chain sequence together with its context. The CDR3 sequence is 12 residues long. Germline V gene lookup returns CDR1 ENHRY and CDR2 SYGVKD. V lost 9 bases and J lost 4; bases outside the gene matches: 2. The assay was immunoSEQ multiplex PCR, and TCRdb's table has in-frame clones only and misses some. The profile shows roughly 290,000 clones, roughly 90% of them singletons. The data originate from a study of blood T cell repertoires in COVID-19. Specimen: PBMCs or T cells enriched from blood (not recorded which). The chain has TRBV10-3 and TRBJ2-3; 9 positions match TRBD2. The receptor was derived from a woman aged 40 to 49 who had recovered from COVID-19. The CDR3 spells CAIAGGADTQYF. CDR3 in DNA: TGTGCCATTGCGGGAGGGGCAGATACGCAGTATTTT.